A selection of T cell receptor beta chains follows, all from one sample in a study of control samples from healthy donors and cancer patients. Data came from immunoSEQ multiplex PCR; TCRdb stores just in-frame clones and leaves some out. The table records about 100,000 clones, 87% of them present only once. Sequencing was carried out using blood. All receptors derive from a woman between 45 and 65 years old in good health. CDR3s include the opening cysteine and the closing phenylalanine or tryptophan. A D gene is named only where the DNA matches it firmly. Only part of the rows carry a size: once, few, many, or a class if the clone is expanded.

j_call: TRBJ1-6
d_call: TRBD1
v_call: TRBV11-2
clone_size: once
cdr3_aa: CASSSQTGESPLHF
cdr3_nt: TGTGCCAGCAGCTCTCAAACAGGGGAATCACCCCTCCACTTT

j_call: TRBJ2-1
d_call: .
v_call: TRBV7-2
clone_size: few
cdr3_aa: CASSMGDQRRNNEQFF
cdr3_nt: TGTGCCAGCAGCATGGGAGATCAGAGGAGAAACAATGAGCAGTTCTTC

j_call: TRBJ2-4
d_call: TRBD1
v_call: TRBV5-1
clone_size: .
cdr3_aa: CASSPGDRYPPNIQYF
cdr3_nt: TGCGCCAGCAGCCCCGGGGACAGGTATCCACCAAACATTCAGTACTTC

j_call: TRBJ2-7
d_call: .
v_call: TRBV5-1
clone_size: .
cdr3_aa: CASSLGTADSYEQYF
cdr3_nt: TGCGCCAGCAGCTTGGGAACAGCCGACTCCTACGAGCAGTACTTC

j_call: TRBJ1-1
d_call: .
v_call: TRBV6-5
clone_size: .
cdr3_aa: CASSYGGRQALAFF
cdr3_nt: TGTGCCAGCAGTTACGGAGGCCGACAGGCCCTAGCTTTCTTT

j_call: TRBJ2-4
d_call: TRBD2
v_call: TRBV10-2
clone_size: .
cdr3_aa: CASSEDLAGNRQYF
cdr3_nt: TGCGCCAGCAGTGAGGATTTAGCGGGGAATCGCCAGTACTTC

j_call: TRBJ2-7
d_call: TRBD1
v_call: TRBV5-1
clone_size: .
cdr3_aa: CASSLGDRASSYEQYF
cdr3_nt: TGCGCCAGCAGCTTGGGGGACAGGGCAAGCTCCTACGAGCAGTACTTC

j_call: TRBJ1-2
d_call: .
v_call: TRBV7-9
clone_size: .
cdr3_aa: CASSFLAGGGYTF
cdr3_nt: TGTGCCAGCAGCTTTTTGGCGGGGGGTGGCTACACCTTC

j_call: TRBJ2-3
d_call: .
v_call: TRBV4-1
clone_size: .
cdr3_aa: CASSALGQADTQYF
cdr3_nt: TGCGCCAGTTCGGCCCTGGGGCAAGCAGATACGCAGTATTTT

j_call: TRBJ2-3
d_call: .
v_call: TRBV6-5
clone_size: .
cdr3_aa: CASSYLLTERNTQYF
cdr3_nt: TGTGCCAGCAGTTACCTACTCACGGAGAGGAATACGCAGTATTTT

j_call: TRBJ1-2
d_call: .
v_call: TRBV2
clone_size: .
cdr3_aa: CASRARPGLPNYGYTF
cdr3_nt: TGTGCCAGCAGAGCCCGACCGGGACTACCAAACTATGGCTACACCTTC